The sequence of this TCR beta chain was determined in a study of post-analysis software for immune sequencing data. Study information: Disease courses included relapsing-remitting, secondary progressive and progressive-relapsing multiple sclerosis. Overall study results and limits: Strong co-clustering by F measure was evident for samples that had been prepared in the same batch. Four to six TRBV segments appeared more often in patients than in controls, and TRBV5-6, TRBV5-1 and TRBV20-1 were among these.

TCR beta libraries were prepared from cDNA with unique molecular identifiers. TCRdb independently ran MiXCR on the PCR reads; one entry per CDR3 protein. Among about 770,000 distinct CDR3 sequences listed, about half were seen once. This clonotype was seen a few times. Its matching antigen is unknown. The CDR3 loop spans 15 amino acids. Germline V gives CDR1 SQVTM, CDR2 ANQGSEA. The V gene end was trimmed by 4 bases and the J gene end by 0 bases; junction bases not matched to a gene: 7. This TCR was sampled from a girl aged 5-17 years with multiple sclerosis. The rearrangement uses TRBV29-1 and TRBJ2-3, with 7 bases matching TRBD2. The specimen sequenced was blood. This CDR3 is CSVAPGGVSTDTQYF. In nucleotides, the CDR3 is TGCAGCGTTGCCCCTGGGGGGGTGAGCACAGATACGCAGTATTTT.